This T cell receptor (beta chain) was found in a study of response to subunit inactivated influenza vaccine. General observations from the study: Authors suggested seasonal influenza vaccinations each recruit few new T cells.

TCRdb re-derived calls from the RT-PCR reads in MiXCR, one entry per CDR3 protein. The sample has about 780,000 distinct CDR3 sequences, under 20% seen once. CDR1 and CDR2 (germline): SGHRS, YFSETQ. Trimming removed 0 bases from V and 1 base from J, with 7 bases in between. The CDR3 length is 14 residues. Note on this clonotype: Its antigen is as yet unknown.

The source is a man in his forties or fifties who received an inactivated influenza vaccine. The sequences come from PBMCs from blood, collected 5 to 6 days after vaccination. The chain joins TRBV5-1 to TRBJ2-5; D uncertain. CDR3 protein: CASSLDFSQETQYF. The DNA for the CDR3 is TGCGCCAGCAGCTTGGATTTTAGCCAAGAGACCCAGTACTTC.